The 24 T cell receptor beta chains below all came from one sample that was sequenced in a study of cytotoxic CD8 clonotypes in ibrutinib-treated CLL. TCRdb's copy holds only in-frame clones and misses some; the assay was immunoSEQ multiplex PCR. Among a few thousand clones listed, around two thirds were seen once. This specimen was PBMCs, taken before ibrutinib treatment. These receptors all come from a human donor with chronic lymphocytic leukemia.

The J gene is TRBJ2-1, the V gene TRBV29-1; the D gene could be TRBD1 or TRBD2 (5 bases each). The CDR3 spans 14 residues. CDR1 and CDR2 (germline): SQVTM, ANQGSEA. Between the trimmed V and J ends, which lost 6 bases and 0 bases, there was a span of 12 bases. The CDR3 here is CSVGDSHSYNEQFF. The CDR3 region has the DNA TGCAGCGTGGGAGACAGTCACTCCTACAATGAGCAGTTCTTC.

The V gene is TRBV19, the J gene TRBJ1-6; D may be TRBD1 (5 bases). CDR3 size: 13 residues. Per germline, CDR1 LNHDA and CDR2 SQIVND (reference sequence). Trimming took 8 bases from V and 7 from J, leaving 12 bases between them. DNA of the CDR3: TGTGCCAGTGTCGGCAGGGAGAATTCACCCCTCCACTTT. Amino acids: CASVGRENSPLHF.

The chain is built from TRBV11-2 and TRBJ1-2; D is perhaps TRBD1 (5 bases). V lost 3 bases to trimming and J lost 4 bases, with 9 bases between them. This CDR3 has 13 residues. Germline assignment: CDR1 SGHAT and CDR2 FQNNGV. The CDR3 DNA reads TGTGCCAGCAGCTTGACGGGGGGCTATGGCTACACCTTC. It codes for CASSLTGGYGYTF.

CDR3 in DNA: TGCGCCAGCAGCCAACCCCCTGGCAGTGATAACACCGGGGAGCTGTTTTTT. Protein sequence: CASSQPPGSDNTGELFF. The chain links TRBV4-1 to TRBJ2-2; unclear D gene. V was cut by 2 bases and J by 2 bases, with 15 bases left in between. The V gene's germline CDR1 is MGHRA and CDR2 YSYEKL. CDR3 size: 17 residues.

The rearrangement uses TRBV2 and TRBJ1-5; 8 bases fit TRBD1. Trimming at V came to 0 bases and at J to 7 bases, leaving 17 bases not matched to a gene. The germline V gene encodes CDR1 SNHLY and CDR2 FYNNEI. The CDR3 totals 19 residues. The chain's CDR3 is CASSEARTGRSLKGQPQHF. The CDR3, as DNA: TGTGCCAGCAGTGAAGCGAGGACAGGGAGATCACTTAAAGGCCAGCCCCAGCATTTT.

The J gene is TRBJ2-3, the V gene TRBV5-1, with TRBD2 matching over 7 bases. Germline lookup yields CDR1 SGHRS and CDR2 YFSETQ. The V segment lost 4 bases and the J segment 0 bases; nucleotides outside the gene matches: 14. This CDR3 has 18 amino acids. The CDR3 DNA reads TGCGCCAGCAGCAGCGGCCATCTACTAGCGTCTAGCACAGATACGCAGTATTTT. Translation: CASSSGHLLASSTDTQYF.

The V call is TRBV19, the J call TRBJ2-1; TRBD2 agrees at 8 bases. The CDR3 spans 14 residues. The V gene's germline CDR1 is LNHDA and CDR2 SQIVND (reference sequence). With V trimmed by 3 bases and J by 3 bases, 1 base remained unmatched. CDR3 sequence reads: CASSMRGVYNEQFF. For the CDR3, the DNA is TGTGCCAGTAGTATGCGGGGGGTCTACAATGAGCAGTTCTTC.

This clone showed up just a few times. This chain uses TRBV11-2 with TRBJ1-6; D possibly corresponds to TRBD1 (5 bases). The CDR3 consists of 13 residues. CDR1 and CDR2 (germline): SGHAT, FQNNGV. Trimming left V 5 bases short and J 11 bases short, with 13 bases between. Written as DNA, the CDR3 is TGTGCCAGCAGCCTTTGGGACCAAACACCCCTCCACTTT. Translated: CASSLWDQTPLHF.

The rearrangement links TRBV19 to TRBJ1-1; D is unclear. The CDR3 loop spans 13 amino acids. Germline lookup yields CDR1 LNHDA and CDR2 SQIVND (reference sequence). V lost 1 base, J lost 0 bases, and 3 bases lay in between. CDR3 amino acids: CASSIGVNTEAFF. In DNA, the CDR3 is TGTGCCAGTAGTATAGGGGTGAACACTGAAGCTTTCTTT.

The rearrangement joins TRBV5-6 to TRBJ2-2, with a weak D call TRBD1 (5 bases). Trimming stripped 4 bases from V and 1 base from J, with 14 bases between. In germline, CDR1 is SGHDT, CDR2 YYEEEE. This CDR3 contains 16 residues. CDR3 loop: CASSALTEMNTGELFF. The DNA for the CDR3 is TGTGCCAGCAGCGCCCTGACAGAAATGAACACCGGGGAGCTGTTTTTT.

This clone was picked up one time. V and J are TRBV2 and TRBJ2-7; the D call may be TRBD1 or TRBD2 (5 bases each). Trimming pared 5 bases from V and 0 bases from J, leaving 14 bases between. The V gene's germline CDR1 is SNHLY and CDR2 FYNNEI. The CDR3 is made up of 15 amino acids. The CDR3 protein is CASSPLEGSSYEQYF. The CDR3 DNA follows: TGTGCCAGCAGTCCCCTAGAGGGGAGCTCCTACGAGCAGTACTTC.

The chain uses TRBV27 and TRBJ2-7; 7 bases fit TRBD1. There are 15 residues in the CDR3. Germline V gene sequence: CDR1 MNHEY, CDR2 SMNVEV (reference sequence). The V gene end was trimmed by 6 bases and the J gene end by 3 bases; junction bases not matched to a gene: 11. The CDR3 DNA follows: TGTGCCAGCAGGAAAACCACGACAGGGAGCTACGAGCAGTACTTC. Translation: CASRKTTTGSYEQYF.

The rearrangement joins TRBV11-2 to TRBJ2-7; D might be TRBD1 or TRBD2, each matching 6 bases. Trimming took 4 bases from V and 3 from J, leaving 22 bases between them. This CDR3 spans 17 amino acids. CDR1 and CDR2 (germline): SGHAT, FQNNGV. CDR3 region: CASSSSRGTRRLYEQYF. As DNA, the CDR3 is TGTGCCAGCAGCTCTTCCCGGGGGACAAGGCGCCTCTACGAGCAGTACTTC.

The chain carries TRBV7-2 and TRBJ2-5; TRBD1 might be the D (6 bases). The CDR3 spans 14 residues. V lost 3 bases and J lost 5, with 13 bases in between. CDR1 and CDR2 from the germline V gene are SGHTA and FQGNSA. The CDR3: CASSFGRGYETQYF. CDR3 nucleotide sequence: TGTGCCAGCAGCTTCGGCAGGGGTTATGAGACCCAGTACTTC.

The chain employs TRBV10-3 and TRBJ2-2; D is unresolved. Trimming took off 2 bases at V and 6 bases at J, with 13 bases between the two ends. The CDR3 extends over 15 amino acids. CDR1 ENHRY and CDR2 SYGVKD come from the germline V gene. CDR3 nucleotide sequence: TGTGCCATCAGTGAGCCTAGGGTTTTGGCCGGGGAGCTGTTTTTT. It yields the protein CAISEPRVLAGELFF.

The rearrangement joins TRBV5-1 to TRBJ1-2; D is possibly TRBD1 (6 bases). Trimming took 2 bases from V and 8 from J, leaving 16 bases between them. There are 14 residues in the CDR3. Germline loops: CDR1 SGHRS, CDR2 YFSETQ. The DNA of the CDR3 is TGCGCCAGCAGCTTCAATAGCGGGGGGGCCGGCTACACCTTC. Amino acid sequence: CASSFNSGGAGYTF.

The rearrangement links TRBV7-9 to TRBJ1-1, with TRBD1 matching 8 bases. The CDR3 sequence is 14 residues long. Looked up from germline, CDR1 is SEHNR and CDR2 is FQNEAQ (reference sequence). J was trimmed by 4 bases and V by 5 bases; bases with no gene match: 6. This CDR3 reads CASSGGQAATEAFF. DNA of the CDR3: TGTGCCAGCAGCGGGGGACAGGCCGCCACTGAAGCTTTCTTT.

The chain links TRBV27 to TRBJ2-3, with 10 bases identical to TRBD2. Germline loops: CDR1 MNHEY, CDR2 SMNVEV (reference sequence). CDR3 length: 16 residues. J was trimmed by 3 bases and V by 4 bases; bases with no gene match: 7. CDR3 in amino acids: CASSSGAGGWTDTQYF. DNA for the CDR3: TGTGCCAGCAGTTCAGGAGCGGGGGGGTGGACAGATACGCAGTATTTT.

The chain combines TRBV29-1 with TRBJ2-7; D is uncertain. This CDR3 contains 11 residues. Germline values: CDR1 SQVTM, CDR2 ANQGSEA. V dropped 4 bases and J dropped 0 bases, with 4 bases sitting between them. This CDR3 is CSVGISYEQYF. CDR3 nucleotide sequence: TGCAGCGTTGGAATCTCCTACGAGCAGTACTTC.

This clone was recorded once. The chain couples TRBV4-2 to TRBJ2-5; no clear D. Germline loops: CDR1 LGHNA, CDR2 YNFKEQ. The CDR3 has 11 residues. Trimming left V 0 bases short and J 7 bases short, with 3 bases between. The CDR3 loop is CASSQDWTQYF. The CDR3 DNA sequence: TGTGCCAGCAGCCAAGACTGGACCCAGTACTTC.

CDR3 residues: CASSALADTDTQYF. DNA for the CDR3: TGCGCCAGCAGCGCGCTAGCGGACACAGATACGCAGTATTTT. J is TRBJ2-3 and V is TRBV5-1; 7 positions agree with TRBD2. This CDR3 is built from 14 residues. With 4 bases clipped from V and 2 bases from J, the junction kept 4 bases outside the gene matches. CDR1 is SGHRS, CDR2 YFSETQ, per germline.

This clone showed up just a few times. The chain links TRBV4-1 to TRBJ1-2, with TRBD1 matching 8 bases. Germline trimming cut 2 bases from V and 7 bases from J; bases unmatched to any gene: 9. The germline CDR1 and CDR2 sequences are MGHRA and YSYEKL. The CDR3 spans 15 residues. CDR3 bases: TGCGCCAGCAGCCAAAGCTGGACAGGGATTTTTGGCTACACCTTC. This codes for CASSQSWTGIFGYTF.

This chain links TRBV19 with TRBJ2-7; 10 bases are shared with TRBD1. J gave up 3 bases and V 5 bases, and 10 bases lay outside the gene matches. CDR1 and CDR2 (germline): LNHDA, SQIVND (reference sequence). There are 16 residues in the CDR3. This CDR3 is CASSPSTGQGIYEQYF. In DNA, the CDR3 is TGTGCCAGTAGTCCTTCAACGGGACAGGGGATCTACGAGCAGTACTTC.

In its sample, this clone was seen once. The junction departs from the called germline gene at one end, perhaps through a read error. This rearrangement joins TRBV5-4 to TRBJ1-1; tentatively, D is TRBD1 (5 bases). Germline assignment: CDR1 SGHNT and CDR2 YYREEE (reference sequence). The CDR3 is made up of 15 amino acids. The CDR3 reads CASSQDSGGYTEAFF. DNA of the CDR3: TGCGCCAGCAGCCAAGATTCGGGGGGGTACACTGAAGCTTTCTTT.